The 3 T cell receptor beta chains below all came from one sample that was sequenced in a study of T-cell reconstitution after alpha-beta-depleted transplantation in children. Unique molecular identifiers were incorporated into the prepared TCRbeta library. Each CDR3 protein gets one entry after TCRdb re-called the PCR reads with MiXCR. This sample carries some 240,000 distinct CDR3 sequences, more than 10% of them seen once, and the ten largest clones take 2.6%. Sequenced here: PBMCs from the stem cell graft donor, sampled from the stem cell graft. The receptors were gathered from a human donor who donated a stem cell graft to a child with acute lymphoblastic leukemia.

This clonotype appeared a few times. The V call is TRBV11-2, the J call TRBJ2-3, with D maybe TRBD1 (6 bases). CDR1 SGHAT and CDR2 FQNNGV come from the germline V gene. V dropped 2 bases and J dropped 0 bases, with 18 bases sitting between them. This CDR3 comprises 18 residues. Written as DNA, the CDR3 is TGTGCCAGCAGCTTACAACCGGCTGGGGACACAAGCACAGATACGCAGTATTTT. This gives the protein CASSLQPAGDTSTDTQYF. The full variable domain, rest sourced from reference TRBV11-2 and TRBJ2-3, is EAGVAQSPRYKIIEKRQSVAFWCNPISGHATLYWYQQILGQGPKLLIQFQNNGVVDDSQLPKDRFSAERLKGVDSTLKIQPAKLEDSAVYLCASSLQPAGDTSTDTQYFGPGTRLTVL.

The table lists this clonotype with many counts. This rearrangement joins TRBV5-1 to TRBJ2-2; TRBD1 aligns across 11 bases. V shed 4 bases and J 4 bases; nucleotides not matched to a gene: 6. CDR1 SGHRS and CDR2 YFSETQ come from the germline V gene. The CDR3 loop spans 16 amino acids. CDR3 sequence reads: CASSSGQGASTGELFF. DNA for the CDR3: TGCGCCAGCAGCAGCGGACAGGGGGCGAGCACCGGGGAGCTGTTTTTT.

This clonotype was detected ten times or more. The genes are TRBV28 and TRBJ2-7, with D perhaps being TRBD1 or TRBD2 (5 bases each). This CDR3 region has 15 residues. Germline CDR1 and CDR2: MDHEN and SYDVKM. V was trimmed by 3 bases and J by 0 bases, leaving 12 bases between them. The CDR3 is CASSFEGWDSYEQYF. The DNA of the CDR3 is TGTGCCAGCAGTTTCGAGGGGTGGGACTCCTACGAGCAGTACTTC.